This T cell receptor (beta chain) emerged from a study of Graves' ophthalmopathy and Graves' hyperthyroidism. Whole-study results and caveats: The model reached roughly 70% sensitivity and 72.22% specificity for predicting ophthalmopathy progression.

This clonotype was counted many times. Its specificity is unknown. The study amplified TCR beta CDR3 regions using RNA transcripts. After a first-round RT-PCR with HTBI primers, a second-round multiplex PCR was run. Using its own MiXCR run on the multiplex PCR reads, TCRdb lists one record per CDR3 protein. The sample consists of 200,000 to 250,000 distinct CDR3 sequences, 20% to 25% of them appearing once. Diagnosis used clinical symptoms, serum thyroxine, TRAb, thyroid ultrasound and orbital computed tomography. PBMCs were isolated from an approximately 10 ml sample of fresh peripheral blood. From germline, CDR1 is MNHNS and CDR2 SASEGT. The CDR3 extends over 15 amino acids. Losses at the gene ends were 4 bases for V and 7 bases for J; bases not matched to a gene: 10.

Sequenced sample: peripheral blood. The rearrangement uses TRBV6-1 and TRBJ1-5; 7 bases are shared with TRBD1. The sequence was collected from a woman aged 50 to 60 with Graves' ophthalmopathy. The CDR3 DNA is TGTGCCAGCAGTGGACTACAGGGGAAAGGACAGCCCCAGCATTTT. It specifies CASSGLQGKGQPQHF.